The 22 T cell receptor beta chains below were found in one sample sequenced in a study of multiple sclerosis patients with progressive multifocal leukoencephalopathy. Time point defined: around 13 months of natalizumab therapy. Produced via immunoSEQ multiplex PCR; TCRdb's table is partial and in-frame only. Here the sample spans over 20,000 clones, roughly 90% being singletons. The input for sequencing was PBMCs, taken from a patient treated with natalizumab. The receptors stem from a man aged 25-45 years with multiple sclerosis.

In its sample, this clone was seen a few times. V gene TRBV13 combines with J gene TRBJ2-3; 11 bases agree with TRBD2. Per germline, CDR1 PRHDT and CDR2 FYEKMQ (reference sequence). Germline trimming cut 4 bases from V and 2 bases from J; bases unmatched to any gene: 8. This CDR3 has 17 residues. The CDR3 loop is CASSSGTSGTDTDTQYF. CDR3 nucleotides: TGTGCCAGCAGCTCCGGGACTAGCGGAACCGACACAGATACGCAGTATTTT.

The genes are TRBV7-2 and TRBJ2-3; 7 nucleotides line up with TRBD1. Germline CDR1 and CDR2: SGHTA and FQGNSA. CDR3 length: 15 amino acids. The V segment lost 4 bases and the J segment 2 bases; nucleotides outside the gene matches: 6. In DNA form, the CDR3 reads TGTGCCAGCAGCTCGGACAGGACAGCCACAGATACGCAGTATTTT. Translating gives CASSSDRTATDTQYF.

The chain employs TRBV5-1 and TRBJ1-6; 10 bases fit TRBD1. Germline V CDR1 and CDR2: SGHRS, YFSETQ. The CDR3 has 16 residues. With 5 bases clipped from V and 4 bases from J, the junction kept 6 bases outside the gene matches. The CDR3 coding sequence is TGCGCCAGCAGGAGGACAGGGGGTCAATATAATTCACCCCTCCACTTT. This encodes CASRRTGGQYNSPLHF.

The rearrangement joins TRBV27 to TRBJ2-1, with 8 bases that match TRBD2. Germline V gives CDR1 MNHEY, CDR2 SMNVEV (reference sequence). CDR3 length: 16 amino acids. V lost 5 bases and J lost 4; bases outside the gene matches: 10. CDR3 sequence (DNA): TGTGCCAGCAGTCCCTTGGGAGCGGGGGATTACAATGAGCAGTTCTTC. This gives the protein CASSPLGAGDYNEQFF.

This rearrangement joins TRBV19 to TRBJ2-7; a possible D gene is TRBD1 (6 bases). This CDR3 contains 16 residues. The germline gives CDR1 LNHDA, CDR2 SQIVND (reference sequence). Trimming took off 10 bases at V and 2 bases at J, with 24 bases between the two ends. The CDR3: CANHRAFVPIPYEQYV. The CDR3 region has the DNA TGTGCCAATCACAGGGCCTTTGTTCCTATTCCCTACGAGCAGTACGTC.

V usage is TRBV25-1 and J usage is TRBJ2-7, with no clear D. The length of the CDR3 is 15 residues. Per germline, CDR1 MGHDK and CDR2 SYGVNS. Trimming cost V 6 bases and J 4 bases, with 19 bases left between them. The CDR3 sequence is CASSPGGGTRYEQYF. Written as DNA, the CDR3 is TGTGCCAGCAGCCCGGGCGGCGGTACAAGATACGAGCAGTACTTC.

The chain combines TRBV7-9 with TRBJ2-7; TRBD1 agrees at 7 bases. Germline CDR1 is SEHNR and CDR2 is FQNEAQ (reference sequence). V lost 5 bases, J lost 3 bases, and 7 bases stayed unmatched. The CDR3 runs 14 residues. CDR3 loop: CASSPGAGGYEQYF. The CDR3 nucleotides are TGTGCCAGCAGCCCCGGGGCAGGGGGCTACGAGCAGTACTTC.

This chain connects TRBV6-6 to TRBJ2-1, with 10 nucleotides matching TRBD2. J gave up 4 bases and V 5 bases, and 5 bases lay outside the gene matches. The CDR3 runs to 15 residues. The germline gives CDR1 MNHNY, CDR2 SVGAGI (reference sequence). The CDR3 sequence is CASSKTLAGYNEQFF. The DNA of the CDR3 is TGTGCCAGCAGTAAAACACTAGCGGGGTACAATGAGCAGTTCTTC.

The CDR3 sequence is CASSLRWQQQYEQYV. Written as DNA, the CDR3 is TGTGCCAGCAGCTTGCGCTGGCAGCAACAGTACGAGCAGTACGTC. The V gene is TRBV5-5, the J gene TRBJ2-7, with D unresolved. The germline V gene encodes CDR1 SGHKS and CDR2 YYEKEE (reference sequence). The CDR3 spans 15 residues. V was cut by 1 base and J by 4 bases, with 15 bases left in between.

The DNA for the CDR3 is TGTGCCAGCAGTGAAATTCGGGGCTCTGGAAACACCATATATTTT. It codes for CASSEIRGSGNTIYF. J is TRBJ1-3 and V is TRBV6-1; D uncertain. CDR1 is MNHNS, CDR2 SASEGT, per germline. The CDR3 length is 15 residues. Trimming left V 2 bases short and J 0 bases short, with 8 bases between.

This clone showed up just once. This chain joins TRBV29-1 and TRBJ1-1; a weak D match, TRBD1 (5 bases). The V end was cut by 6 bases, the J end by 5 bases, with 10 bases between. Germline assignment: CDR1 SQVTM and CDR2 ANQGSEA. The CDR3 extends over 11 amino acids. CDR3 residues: CSVLRETEAFF. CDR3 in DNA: TGCAGCGTCCTCAGGGAAACTGAAGCTTTCTTT.

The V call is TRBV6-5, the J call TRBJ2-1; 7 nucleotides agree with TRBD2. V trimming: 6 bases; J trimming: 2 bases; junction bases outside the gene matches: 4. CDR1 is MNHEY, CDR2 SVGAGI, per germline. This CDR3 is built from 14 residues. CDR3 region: CASSLAGAYNEQFF. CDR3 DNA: TGTGCCAGCAGCTTAGCGGGTGCCTACAATGAGCAGTTCTTC.

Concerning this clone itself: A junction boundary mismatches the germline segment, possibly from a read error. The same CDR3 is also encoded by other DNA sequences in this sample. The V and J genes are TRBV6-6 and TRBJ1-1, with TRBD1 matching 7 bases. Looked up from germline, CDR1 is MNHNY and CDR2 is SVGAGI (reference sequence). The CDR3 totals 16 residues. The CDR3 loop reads CASRPPRDGQDTEAFF. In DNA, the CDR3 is TGTGCCAGCAGGCCCCCCCGAGACGGACAGGACACTGAAGCCTTCTTT.

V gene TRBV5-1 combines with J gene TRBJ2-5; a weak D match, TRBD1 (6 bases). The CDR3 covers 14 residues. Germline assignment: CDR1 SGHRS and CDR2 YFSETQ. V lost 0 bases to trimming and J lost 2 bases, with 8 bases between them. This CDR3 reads CASSLGQEQETQYF. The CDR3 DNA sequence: TGCGCCAGCAGCTTGGGACAGGAGCAAGAGACCCAGTACTTC. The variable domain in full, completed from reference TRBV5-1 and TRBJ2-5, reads KAGVTQTPRYLIKTRGQQVTLSCSPISGHRSVSWYQQTPGQGLQFLFEYFSETQRNKGNFPGRFSGRQFSNSRSEMNVSTLELGDSALYLCASSLGQEQETQYFGPGTRLLVL.

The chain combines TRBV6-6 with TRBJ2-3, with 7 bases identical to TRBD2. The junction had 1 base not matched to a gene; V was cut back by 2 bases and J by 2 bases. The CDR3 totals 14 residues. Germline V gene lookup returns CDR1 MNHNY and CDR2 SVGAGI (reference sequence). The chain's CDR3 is CASSYGTNTDTQYF. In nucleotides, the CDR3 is TGTGCCAGCAGTTACGGGACTAACACAGATACGCAGTATTTT.

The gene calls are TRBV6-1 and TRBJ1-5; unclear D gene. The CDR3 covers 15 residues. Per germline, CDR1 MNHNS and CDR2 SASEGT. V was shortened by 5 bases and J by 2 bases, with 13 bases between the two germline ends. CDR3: CASSSLKGGNQPQHF. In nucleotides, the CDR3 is TGTGCCAGCAGTTCTCTAAAGGGCGGCAATCAGCCCCAGCATTTT.

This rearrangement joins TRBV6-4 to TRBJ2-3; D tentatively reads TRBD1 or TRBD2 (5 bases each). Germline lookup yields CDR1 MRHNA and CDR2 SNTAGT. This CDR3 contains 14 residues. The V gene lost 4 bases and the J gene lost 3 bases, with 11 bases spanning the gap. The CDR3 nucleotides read TGTGCCAGCAGTGCGTGGGACGGGACAGATACGCAGTATTTT. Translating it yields CASSAWDGTDTQYF.

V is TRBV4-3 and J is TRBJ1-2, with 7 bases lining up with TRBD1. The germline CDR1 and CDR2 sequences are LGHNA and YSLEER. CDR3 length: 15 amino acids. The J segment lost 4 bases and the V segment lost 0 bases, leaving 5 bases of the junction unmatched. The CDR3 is CASSQDYSGGYGYTF. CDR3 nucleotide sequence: TGCGCCAGCAGCCAAGATTACTCAGGGGGCTATGGCTACACCTTC.

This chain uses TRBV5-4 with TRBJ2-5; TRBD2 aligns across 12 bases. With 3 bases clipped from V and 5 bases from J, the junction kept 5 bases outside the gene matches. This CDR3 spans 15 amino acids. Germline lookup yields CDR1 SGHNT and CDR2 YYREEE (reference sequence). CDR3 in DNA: TGTGCCAGCAGCTCGGGACTAGCGGGTGGGGAGACCCAGTACTTC. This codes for CASSSGLAGGETQYF.

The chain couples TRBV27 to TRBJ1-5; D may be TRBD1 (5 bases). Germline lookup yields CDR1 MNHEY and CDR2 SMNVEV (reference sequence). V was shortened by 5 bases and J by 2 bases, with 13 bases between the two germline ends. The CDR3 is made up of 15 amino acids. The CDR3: CASSEGTRGNQPQHF. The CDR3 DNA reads TGTGCCAGCAGTGAGGGGACGCGTGGCAATCAGCCCCAGCATTTT.

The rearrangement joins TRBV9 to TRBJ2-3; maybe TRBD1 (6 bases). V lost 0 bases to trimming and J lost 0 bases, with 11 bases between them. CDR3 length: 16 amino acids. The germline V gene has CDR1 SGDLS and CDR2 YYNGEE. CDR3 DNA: TGTGCCAGCAGCGTAGGAGTTAGGGGGAGCACAGATACGCAGTATTTT. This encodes CASSVGVRGSTDTQYF.

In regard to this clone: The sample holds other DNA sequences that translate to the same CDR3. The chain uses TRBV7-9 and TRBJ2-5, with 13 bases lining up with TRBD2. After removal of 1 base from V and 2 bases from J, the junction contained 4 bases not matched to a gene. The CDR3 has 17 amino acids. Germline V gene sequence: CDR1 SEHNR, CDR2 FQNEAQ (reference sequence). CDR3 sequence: CASSLGLAGGEQETQYF. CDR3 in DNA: TGTGCCAGCAGCTTAGGACTAGCGGGAGGAGAGCAAGAGACCCAGTACTTC.